These T cell receptor beta chains were read from a single sample in a study of beta chain features in type 1 diabetes. Method: immunoSEQ multiplex PCR; TCRdb's copy keeps in-frame clones and lacks some. The sample lists hundreds of thousands of clones; 13% to 15% were seen once. Sequenced input: naive CD4+ T cells from blood. These receptors were taken from a woman between 35 and 50 years old in good health. CDR3s include the opening cysteine and the closing phenylalanine or tryptophan. Each record gives: clone size, CDR3 length, J gene, V gene, D gene, CDR3 DNA, CDR3 protein. A D gene is named only where the DNA matches it firmly. Rows give clone size only sometimes, using once, few, many, or a class for an expanded clone.

>-|14|TRBJ2-5|TRBV10-1|TRBD1
TGCGCCAGCAGTGGGACAGGGGGACGAGAGACCCAGTACTTC
CASSGTGGRETQYF
>once|13|TRBJ2-7|TRBV7-2|-
TGTGCCAGCAGCCCTTACCGGGCGGGGGAGCAGTACTTC
CASSPYRAGEQYF
>few|15|TRBJ2-7|TRBV7-8|-
TGTGCCAGCAGCTTAGTGCCTAGCGAATCCTACGAGCAGTACTTC
CASSLVPSESYEQYF
>-|16|TRBJ2-3|TRBV18|TRBD2
TGTGCCAGCTCACCGACTAGCGGGGGGTCGAGAGATACGCAGTATTTT
CASSPTSGGSRDTQYF
>few|19|TRBJ2-2|TRBV18|TRBD1
TGTGCCAGCTCACCGCTACAACCGGGACAGGGGGCGAACACCGGGGAGCTGTTTTTT
CASSPLQPGQGANTGELFF
>-|15|TRBJ2-2|TRBV7-9|TRBD1
TGTGCCAGCAGCTTTGGTCGGACAGGGGTCGGGGAGCTGTTTTTT
CASSFGRTGVGELFF
>-|13|TRBJ1-1|TRBV5-1|-
TGCGCCAGCTCCATGCAGGGGCGAACTGAAGCTTTCTTT
CASSMQGRTEAFF
>few|15|TRBJ2-7|TRBV5-4|-
TGTGCCAGCAGCTACGGGGTGGCTTCGCCCAACGAGCAGTACTTC
CASSYGVASPNEQYF
>few|17|TRBJ2-3|TRBV7-9|TRBD2
TGTGCCAGCAGCTTGGGAGGACTAGTTGGTAACACAGATACGCAGTATTTT
CASSLGGLVGNTDTQYF
>-|16|TRBJ1-3|TRBV5-1|TRBD1
TGCGCCAGCAGCTTGAGAAGAGGGGGCTCCGGAAACACCATATATTTT
CASSLRRGGSGNTIYF
>few|15|TRBJ2-3|TRBV10-1|-
TGCGCCAGCAGTGTGGAGACTAGGGGCGCAGATACGCAGTATTTT
CASSVETRGADTQYF
>-|13|TRBJ1-3|TRBV7-9|-
TGTGCCAGCACCGAGAGCTCTGGAAACACCATATATTTT
CASTESSGNTIYF
>-|13|TRBJ1-6|TRBV19|-
TGTGCCAGTAGCATACGCGCGGGTTCACCCCTCCACTTT
CASSIRAGSPLHF
>-|15|TRBJ2-5|TRBV10-3|-
TGTGCCATCGGAGTGGTGGGGGGGCTTGGAGAGACCCAGTACTTC
CAIGVVGGLGETQYF
>-|13|TRBJ1-2|TRBV7-8|-
TGTGCCAGCAGCTTAACAACACAGTATGGCTACACCTTC
CASSLTTQYGYTF
>few|12|TRBJ1-2|TRBV19|TRBD1
TGTGCCAGTAGTATAACAGGGGGCGGCTACACCTTC
CASSITGGGYTF
>many|13|TRBJ2-7|TRBV7-2|-
TGTGCCAGCAGCCGTACAGGTGACTACGAGCAGTACTTC
CASSRTGDYEQYF
>-|13|TRBJ2-3|TRBV19|-
TGTGCCAGTATTTCCCCTTTGACAGATACGCAGTATTTT
CASISPLTDTQYF
>few|15|TRBJ2-7|TRBV6-5|TRBD2
TGTGCCAGCAGTTACTCAGGTAGCGGGGGTTACGAGCAGTACTTC
CASSYSGSGGYEQYF
>few|16|TRBJ2-1|TRBV5-4|TRBD2
TGTGCCAGCAGCACCGGGACTAGCGGAAACTACAATGAGCAGTTCTTC
CASSTGTSGNYNEQFF
>-|15|TRBJ1-1|TRBV6-5|-
TGTGCCAGCATACCGCCCGACAGGCTGAACACTGAAGCTTTCTTT
CASIPPDRLNTEAFF
>-|13|TRBJ2-5|TRBV19|-
TGTGCCAGTACCACAAACCCTTGGGAGACCCAGTACTTC
CASTTNPWETQYF
>few|14|TRBJ1-4|TRBV6-5|TRBD1
TGTGCCAGCGCGGACCCGGGACAGGGCAGAAAACTGTTTTTT
CASADPGQGRKLFF
>-|13|TRBJ2-3|TRBV7-2|TRBD1
TGTGCCAGCATGACAGGGGATACAGATACGCAGTATTTT
CASMTGDTDTQYF
>-|15|TRBJ2-6|TRBV5-1|-
TGCGCCAGCAGACCAGGGTTCGATGGGGCCAACGTCCTGACTTTC
CASRPGFDGANVLTF
>-|13|TRBJ2-5|TRBV7-8|-
TGTGCCAGCAGCTCCCACAACCAAGAGACCCAGTACTTC
CASSSHNQETQYF
>-|15|TRBJ1-1|TRBV4-1|-
TGCGCCAGCAGGGAAAATCGGGTCCGGAACACTGAAGCTTTCTTT
CASRENRVRNTEAFF
>-|13|TRBJ1-1|TRBV5-1|-
TGCGCCAGCAGCTGGGGAGGGAACACTGAAGCTTTCTTT
CASSWGGNTEAFF
>few|12|TRBJ2-1|TRBV9|-
TGTGCCAGCAGCCCCCATTACAATGAGCAGTTCTTC
CASSPHYNEQFF
>-|15|TRBJ2-5|TRBV5-4|TRBD2
TGTGCCAGCAGCTTGAGTCGGGGGGGCATAGAGACCCAGTACTTC
CASSLSRGGIETQYF
>few|15|TRBJ2-7|TRBV18|-
TGTGCCAGCTCACCAGGGAGCTACAGGGTCTACGAGCAGTACTTC
CASSPGSYRVYEQYF
>-|15|TRBJ2-1|TRBV9|-
TGTGCCAGCAGCGCACACCCGTACACCGGGAATGAGCAGTTCTTC
CASSAHPYTGNEQFF
>-|12|TRBJ2-6|TRBV5-6|-
TGTGCCAGCAGCCTCGGGGCCAACGTCCTGACTTTC
CASSLGANVLTF
>few|14|TRBJ1-1|TRBV4-3|-
TGCGCCAGCAGCCAAGAAGGCAGGGCGGGGAGAGCTTTCTTT
CASSQEGRAGRAFF
>-|15|TRBJ2-1|TRBV27|-
TGTGCCAGCAGTTTGACGAGGAGCTCCTACAATGAGCAGTTCTTC
CASSLTRSSYNEQFF